This T cell receptor (beta chain) was captured by sequencing in a study of blood T cell repertoires in COVID-19. Study background: Both acute and convalescent COVID-19 samples were obtained from the United States, Italy and Spain. T cells, B-cell-depleted T cells, or PBMCs supplied cDNA or gDNA.

The CDR3 consists of 14 residues. Germline lookup yields CDR1 SNHLY and CDR2 FYNNEI. Trimming cost V 7 bases and J 7 bases; bases outside gene matches: 2. Original processing notes: The authors estimated nucleated cell counts from reference gene primer amplification. The repertoire was sequenced with immunoSEQ multiplex PCR; TCRdb's copy has only in-frame clones and lacks some. V, J and clone size reflect that table, while D and trimming were determined from the DNA. This table has about 100,000 clones, 90% appearing once. The TCR originated in a man aged 50 to 59 with acute or convalescent COVID-19. V gene TRBV2 combines with J gene TRBJ2-1; 15 bases fit TRBD2. Sequencing was carried out using peripheral blood. The CDR3: CASTGTSGRNEQFF. The CDR3 bases are TGTGCCAGCACCGGGACTAGCGGGAGGAATGAGCAGTTCTTC. Filled out from reference TRBV2 and TRBJ2-1, the complete variable domain reads EPEVTQTPSHQVTQMGQEVILRCVPISNHLYFYWYRQILGQKVEFLVSFYNNEISEKSEIFDDQFSVERPDGSNFTLKIRSTKLEDSAMYFCASTGTSGRNEQFFGPGTRLTVL.